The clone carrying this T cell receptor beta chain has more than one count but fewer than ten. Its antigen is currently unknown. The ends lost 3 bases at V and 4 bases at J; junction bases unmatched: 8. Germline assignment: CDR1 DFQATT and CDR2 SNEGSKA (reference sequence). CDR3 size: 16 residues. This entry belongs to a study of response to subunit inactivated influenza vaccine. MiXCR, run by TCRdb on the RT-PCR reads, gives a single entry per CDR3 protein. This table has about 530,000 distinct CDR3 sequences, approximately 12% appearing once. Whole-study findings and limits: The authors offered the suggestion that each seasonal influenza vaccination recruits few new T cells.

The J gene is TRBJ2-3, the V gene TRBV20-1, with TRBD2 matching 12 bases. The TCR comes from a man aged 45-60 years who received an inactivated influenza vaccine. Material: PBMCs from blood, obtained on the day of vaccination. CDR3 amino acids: CSASPTSGSVSDTQYF. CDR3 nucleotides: TGCAGTGCTAGCCCGACTAGCGGGAGTGTGTCAGATACGCAGTATTTT.